This is a list of T cell receptor beta chains from one sample in a study of control samples from healthy donors and cancer patients. Sequencing used immunoSEQ multiplex PCR; TCRdb keeps in-frame clones, though not all of them. The sample contains some 140,000 clones, less than 90% of which appear only once. The specimen was blood. These receptors all stem from a woman aged 25-40 years in good health. CDR3s leave out the opening cysteine and the closing phenylalanine or tryptophan. A D gene is named only where the DNA matches it firmly.

-	TRBJ1-5	TRBV6-6	ASSPNRISNQPQH
-	TRBJ1-5	TRBV4-1	ASSQGAEGLNQPQH
-	TRBJ2-7	TRBV14	ASSRIQAGLQTYEQY
-	TRBJ1-2	TRBV2	ASSESYRPGKDYGYT
-	TRBJ2-3	TRBV25-1	ASGSPYTQY
-	TRBJ2-2	TRBV6-5	ASSYSPPGDTGELF
-	TRBJ2-6	TRBV7-2	ASSLSVPPYGANVLT
TRBD1	TRBJ2-2	TRBV30	AWRDRATGELF
TRBD2	TRBJ2-5	TRBV3-1/TRBV3-2	ASSFPGTSGSGETQY
-	TRBJ2-7	TRBV24-1	ATSSGDGKSYEQY
-	TRBJ2-2	TRBV9	ASALGGGGELF
-	TRBJ2-7	TRBV3-1/TRBV3-2	ASSPPDRLGYEQY
TRBD2	TRBJ2-2	TRBV27	ASSAPGLANGELF
-	TRBJ2-5	TRBV25-1	ASSEQARKTQY
-	TRBJ1-1	TRBV30	ACQRGGEAF
TRBD1	TRBJ2-3	TRBV5-4	ASTAIQGAPETQY
TRBD2	TRBJ2-1	TRBV9	ASSVAGTSGYNEQF
-	TRBJ2-1	TRBV7-9	ASSLDPRKYEQF
-	TRBJ2-7	TRBV11-2	ASSLYEQY
-	TRBJ2-3	TRBV6-2/TRBV6-3	ASSPRVRATTDTQY
-	TRBJ1-2	TRBV21-1	ASSGWTGLNGYT
-	TRBJ2-5	TRBV11-3	ASSLGRSETQY
-	TRBJ1-2	TRBV6-5	ASSYRWNYGYT
TRBD2	TRBJ2-1	TRBV30	AWRGLAAYNEQF
-	TRBJ1-3	TRBV6-1	ASSENGARSGNTIY
-	TRBJ1-6	TRBV7-6	ASSLTQSYNSPLH
-	TRBJ2-3	TRBV10-3	AISESKASETQY
TRBD2	TRBJ2-7	TRBV5-6	ASSRPGLAGEAEQY
-	TRBJ1-4	TRBV28	ASSRIMSTNEKLF
TRBD2	TRBJ2-7	TRBV11-2	ASSLVEGGTSWY
-	TRBJ2-1	TRBV10-2	ASRQTGFEQF
TRBD2	TRBJ2-1	TRBV2	ASSEVTSGHYNEQF
-	TRBJ1-6	TRBV28	ASRGQGEGSPLH
TRBD1	TRBJ2-1	TRBV11-3	ASSLGRRGYNEQF
TRBD2	TRBJ2-7	TRBV5-4	ASSLSTSGIPYGQY